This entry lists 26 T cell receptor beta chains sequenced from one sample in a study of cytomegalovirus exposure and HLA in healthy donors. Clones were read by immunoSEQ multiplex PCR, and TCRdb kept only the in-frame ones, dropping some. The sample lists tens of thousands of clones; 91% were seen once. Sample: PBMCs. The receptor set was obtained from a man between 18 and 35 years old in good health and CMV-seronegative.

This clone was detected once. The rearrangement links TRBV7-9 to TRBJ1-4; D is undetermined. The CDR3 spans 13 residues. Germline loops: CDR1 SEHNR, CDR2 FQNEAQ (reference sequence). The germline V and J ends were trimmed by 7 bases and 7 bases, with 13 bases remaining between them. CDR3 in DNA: TGTGCCAGCACCTACGCCGTCGGTGAAAAACTGTTTTTT. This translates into CASTYAVGEKLFF.

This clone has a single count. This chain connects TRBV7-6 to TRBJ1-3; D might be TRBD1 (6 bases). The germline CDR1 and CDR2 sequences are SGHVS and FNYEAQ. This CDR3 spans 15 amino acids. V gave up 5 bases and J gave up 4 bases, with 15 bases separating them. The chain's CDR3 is CASSERTGSGNTIYF. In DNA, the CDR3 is TGTGCCAGCAGCGAAAGAACAGGGTCCGGAAACACCATATATTTT.

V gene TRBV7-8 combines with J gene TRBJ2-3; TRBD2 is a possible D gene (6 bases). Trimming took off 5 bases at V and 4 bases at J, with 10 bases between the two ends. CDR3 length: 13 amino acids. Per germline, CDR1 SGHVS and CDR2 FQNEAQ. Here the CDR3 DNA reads TGTGCCAGCAGCGAGGGAGGAGCAGATACGCAGTATTTT. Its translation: CASSEGGADTQYF.

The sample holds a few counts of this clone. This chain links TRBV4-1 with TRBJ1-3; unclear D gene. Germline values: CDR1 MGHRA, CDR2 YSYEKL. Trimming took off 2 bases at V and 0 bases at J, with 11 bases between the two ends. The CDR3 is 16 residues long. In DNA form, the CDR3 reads TGCGCCAGCAGCCAAAGGACGGGGAGCTCTGGAAACACCATATATTTT. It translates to CASSQRTGSSGNTIYF.

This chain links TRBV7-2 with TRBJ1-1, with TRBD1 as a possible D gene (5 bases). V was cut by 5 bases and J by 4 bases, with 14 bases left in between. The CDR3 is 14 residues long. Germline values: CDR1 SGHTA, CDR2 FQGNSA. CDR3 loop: CASSATAGSTEAFF. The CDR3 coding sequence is TGTGCCAGCAGCGCTACTGCAGGGTCCACTGAAGCTTTCTTT. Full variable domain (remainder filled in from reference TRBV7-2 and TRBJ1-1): GAGVSQSPSNKVTEKGKDVELRCDPISGHTALYWYRQSLGQGLEFLIYFQGNSAPDKSGLPSDRFSAERTGGSVSTLTIQRTQQEDSAVYLCASSATAGSTEAFFGQGTRLTVV.

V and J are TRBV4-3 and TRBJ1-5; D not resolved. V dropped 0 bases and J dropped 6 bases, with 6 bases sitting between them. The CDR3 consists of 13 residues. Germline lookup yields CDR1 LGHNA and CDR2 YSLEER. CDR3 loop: CASSQDLSQPQHF. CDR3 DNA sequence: TGCGCCAGCAGCCAAGATCTCAGTCAGCCCCAGCATTTT.

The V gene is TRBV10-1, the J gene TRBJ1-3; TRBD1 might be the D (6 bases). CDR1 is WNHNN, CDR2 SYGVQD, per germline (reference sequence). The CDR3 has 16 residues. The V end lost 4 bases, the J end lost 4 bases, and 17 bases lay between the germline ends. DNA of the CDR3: TGCGCCAGCAGTGGCAGGGGACGAGAGAGAGGAAACACCATATATTTT. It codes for CASSGRGRERGNTIYF.

The CDR3 sequence: CASTPITEAFF. The DNA for the CDR3 is TGTGCCAGCACCCCTATCACTGAAGCTTTCTTT. The V gene is TRBV18, the J gene TRBJ1-1; D is ambiguous. Trimming took off 8 bases at V and 4 bases at J, with 8 bases between the two ends. The CDR3 sequence is 11 residues long. From germline, CDR1 is KGHSH and CDR2 LQKENI.

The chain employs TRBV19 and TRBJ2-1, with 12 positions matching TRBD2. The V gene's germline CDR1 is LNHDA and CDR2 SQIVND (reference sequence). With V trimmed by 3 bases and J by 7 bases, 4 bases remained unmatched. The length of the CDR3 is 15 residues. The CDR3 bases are TGTGCCAGTAGTATCCTAGCGGGAGGGGGGAATGAGCAGTTCTTC. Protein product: CASSILAGGGNEQFF.

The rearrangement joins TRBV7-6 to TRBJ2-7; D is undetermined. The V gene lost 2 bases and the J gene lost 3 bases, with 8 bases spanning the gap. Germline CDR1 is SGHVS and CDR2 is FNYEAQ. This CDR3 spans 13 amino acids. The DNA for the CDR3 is TGTGCCAGCAGCTTAAACAGAGTCTACGAGCAGTACTTC. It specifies CASSLNRVYEQYF.

CDR3 coding DNA: TGTGCCAGCAGTGATAGGACTAGCTTCGGATCAGATACGCAGTATTTT. It codes for CASSDRTSFGSDTQYF. V gene TRBV25-1 combines with J gene TRBJ2-3, with 8 bases matching TRBD2. Germline V gene data show CDR1 as MGHDK and CDR2 as SYGVNS. The CDR3 length is 16 residues. The V gene end was trimmed by 3 bases and the J gene end by 4 bases; junction bases not matched to a gene: 9. Full variable domain (missing parts from reference TRBV25-1 and TRBJ2-3): EADIYQTPRYLVIGTGKKITLECSQTMGHDKMYWYQQDPGMELHLIHYSYGVNSTEKGDLSSESTVSRIRTEHFPLTLESARPSHTSQYLCASSDRTSFGSDTQYFGPGTRLTVL.

CDR3 in DNA: TGTGCCAGTAGTATGCCAGACAGACGCAATCAGCCCCAGCATTTT. Translated: CASSMPDRRNQPQHF. This chain links TRBV19 with TRBJ1-5; D possibly corresponds to TRBD1 (5 bases). Trimming stripped 3 bases from V and 2 bases from J, with 11 bases between. CDR3 size: 15 residues. Germline values: CDR1 LNHDA, CDR2 SQIVND (reference sequence).

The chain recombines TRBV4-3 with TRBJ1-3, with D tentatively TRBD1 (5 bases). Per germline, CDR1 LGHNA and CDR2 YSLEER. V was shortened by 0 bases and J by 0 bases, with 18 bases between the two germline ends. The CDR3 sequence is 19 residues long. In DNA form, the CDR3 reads TGCGCCAGCAGCCAAGATGGGGACTCGACCATCCTCTCTGGAAACACCATATATTTT. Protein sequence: CASSQDGDSTILSGNTIYF.

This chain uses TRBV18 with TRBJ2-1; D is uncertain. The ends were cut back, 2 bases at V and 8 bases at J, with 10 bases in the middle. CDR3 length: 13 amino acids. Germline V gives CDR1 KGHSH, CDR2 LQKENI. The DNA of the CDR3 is TGTGCCAGCTCACCAATATCCAGGCATGAGCAGTTCTTC. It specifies CASSPISRHEQFF.

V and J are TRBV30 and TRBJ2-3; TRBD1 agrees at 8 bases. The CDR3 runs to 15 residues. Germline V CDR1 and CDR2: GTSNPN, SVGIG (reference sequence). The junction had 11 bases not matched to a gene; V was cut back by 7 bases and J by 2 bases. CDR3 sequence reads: CASPGETGATDTQYF. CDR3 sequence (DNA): TGTGCCTCCCCCGGGGAGACAGGGGCCACAGATACGCAGTATTTT.

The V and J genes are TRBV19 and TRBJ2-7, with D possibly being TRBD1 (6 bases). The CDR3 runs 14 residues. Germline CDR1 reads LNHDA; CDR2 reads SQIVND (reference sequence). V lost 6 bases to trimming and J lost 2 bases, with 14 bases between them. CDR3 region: CASSPPGTPYEQYF. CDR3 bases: TGTGCCAGTAGCCCCCCCGGGACACCCTACGAGCAGTACTTC.

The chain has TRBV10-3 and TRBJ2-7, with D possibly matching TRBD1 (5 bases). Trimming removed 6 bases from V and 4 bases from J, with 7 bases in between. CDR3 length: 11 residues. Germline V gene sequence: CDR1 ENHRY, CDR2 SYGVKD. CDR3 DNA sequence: TGTGCCATCAGCCGACAGTACGAGCAGTACTTC. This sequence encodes CAISRQYEQYF.

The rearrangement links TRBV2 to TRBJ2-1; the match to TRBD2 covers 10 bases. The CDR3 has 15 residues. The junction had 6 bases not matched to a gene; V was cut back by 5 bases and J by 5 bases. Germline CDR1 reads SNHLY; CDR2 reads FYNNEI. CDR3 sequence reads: CASSTTSGVNNEQFF. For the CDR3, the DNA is TGTGCCAGCAGTACCACTAGCGGGGTAAACAATGAGCAGTTCTTC.

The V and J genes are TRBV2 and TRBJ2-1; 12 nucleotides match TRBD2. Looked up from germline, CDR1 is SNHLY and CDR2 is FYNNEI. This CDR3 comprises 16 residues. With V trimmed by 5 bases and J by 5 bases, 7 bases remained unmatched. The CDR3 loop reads CASSQGLAGAHNEQFF. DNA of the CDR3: TGTGCCAGCAGTCAGGGACTAGCGGGTGCCCACAATGAGCAGTTCTTC.

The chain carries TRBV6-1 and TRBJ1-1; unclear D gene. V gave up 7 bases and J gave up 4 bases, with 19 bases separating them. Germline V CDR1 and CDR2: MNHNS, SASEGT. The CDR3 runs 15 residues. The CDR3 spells CASIISGGSITEAFF. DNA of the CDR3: TGTGCCAGCATCATATCCGGAGGAAGTATCACTGAAGCTTTCTTT.

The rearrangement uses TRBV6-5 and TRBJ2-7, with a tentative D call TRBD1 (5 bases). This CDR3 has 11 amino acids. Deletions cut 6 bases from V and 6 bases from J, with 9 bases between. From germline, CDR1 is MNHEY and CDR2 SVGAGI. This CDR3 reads CASSLRGEQYF. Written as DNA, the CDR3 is TGTGCCAGCAGCCTTAGGGGCGAGCAGTACTTC.

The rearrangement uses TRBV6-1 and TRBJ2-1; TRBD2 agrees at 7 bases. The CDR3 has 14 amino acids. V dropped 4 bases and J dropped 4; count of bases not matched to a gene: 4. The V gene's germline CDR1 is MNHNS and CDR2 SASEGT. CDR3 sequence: CASSALAGYNEQFF. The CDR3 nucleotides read TGTGCCAGCAGTGCTTTAGCGGGTTACAATGAGCAGTTCTTC.

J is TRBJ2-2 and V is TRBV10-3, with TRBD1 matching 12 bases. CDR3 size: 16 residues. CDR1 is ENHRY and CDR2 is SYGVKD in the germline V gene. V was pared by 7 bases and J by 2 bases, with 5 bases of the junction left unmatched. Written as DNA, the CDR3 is TGTGCCATCATGACCGGGACAGGGGGCAACACCGGGGAGCTGTTTTTT. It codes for CAIMTGTGGNTGELFF.

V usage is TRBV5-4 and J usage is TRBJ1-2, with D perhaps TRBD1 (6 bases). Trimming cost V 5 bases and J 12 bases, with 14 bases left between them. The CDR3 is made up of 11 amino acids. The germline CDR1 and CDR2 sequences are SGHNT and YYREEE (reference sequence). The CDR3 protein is CASSNEGENTF. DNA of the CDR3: TGTGCCAGCAGTAACGAGGGGGAGAACACCTTC.

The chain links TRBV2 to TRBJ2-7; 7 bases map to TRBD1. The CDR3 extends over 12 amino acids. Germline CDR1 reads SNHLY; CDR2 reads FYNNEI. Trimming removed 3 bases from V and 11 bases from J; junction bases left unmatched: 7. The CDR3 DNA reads TGTGCCAGCAGTGACCCCGGGACAGCGAAGTACTTC. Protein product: CASSDPGTAKYF.

DNA of the CDR3: TGCAGCGTAGGGACAGGGATTGAGCAGTTCTTC. Its translation is CSVGTGIEQFF. The J gene is TRBJ2-1, the V gene TRBV29-1; 9 bases align to TRBD1. The germline CDR1 and CDR2 sequences are SQVTM and ANQGSEA. Losses at the gene ends were 6 bases for V and 9 bases for J; bases not matched to a gene: 3. The CDR3 has 11 amino acids.